This T cell receptor (beta chain) was captured in a study of cytomegalovirus exposure and HLA in healthy donors. Trimming took 5 bases from V and 5 from J, leaving 18 bases between them. The CDR3 has 15 residues. CDR1 is LNHDA and CDR2 is SQIVND in the germline V gene (reference sequence). Study-wide points: Evidence from a later analysis indicated that most CMV-associated TCR beta chains looked HLA-restricted. Reports indicated that the classifier achieved high specificity and sensitivity in diagnosing cytomegalovirus status. Analysis was carried out at a later point, and it linked a missense DCLRE1C variant to TCR beta V- and J-gene trimming.

Primers for the PCR totalled 60 Vbeta and 13 Jbeta. The protocol was immunoSEQ multiplex PCR, while the TCRdb copy is restricted to in-frame clones and leaves out a portion. Here the sample spans around 150,000 clones, approximately 80% being singletons. On this clone: Its antigen remains unknown.

The receptor comes from a male donor in good health and CMV-seropositive. V and J are TRBV19 and TRBJ1-1, with D hard to call. Specimen: PBMCs. Here the CDR3 reads CASSADSTVLTEAFF. The CDR3 nucleotides are TGTGCCAGTAGTGCCGACTCAACGGTGTTGACTGAAGCTTTCTTT.